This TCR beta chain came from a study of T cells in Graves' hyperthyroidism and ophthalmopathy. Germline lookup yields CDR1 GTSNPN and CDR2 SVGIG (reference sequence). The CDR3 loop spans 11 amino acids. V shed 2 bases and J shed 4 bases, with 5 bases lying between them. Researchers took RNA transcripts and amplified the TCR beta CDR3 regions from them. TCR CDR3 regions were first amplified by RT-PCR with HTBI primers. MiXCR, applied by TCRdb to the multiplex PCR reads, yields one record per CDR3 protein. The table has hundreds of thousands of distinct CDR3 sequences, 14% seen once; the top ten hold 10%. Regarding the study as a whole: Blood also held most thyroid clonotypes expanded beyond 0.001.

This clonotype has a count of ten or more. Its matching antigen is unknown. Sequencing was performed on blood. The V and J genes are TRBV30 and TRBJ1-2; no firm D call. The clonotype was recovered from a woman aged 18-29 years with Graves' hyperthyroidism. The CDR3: CAWSNLYGYTF. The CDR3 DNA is TGTGCCTGGAGTAACCTCTATGGCTACACCTTC.